The TCR beta chain under discussion was sequenced for a study of PD-1 blockade in classical Hodgkin lymphoma. The overall study: Patients in the cohort were put on intravenous nivolumab, 3 mg/kg every 2 weeks.

Clones were sequenced by immunoSEQ multiplex PCR, and TCRdb holds only the in-frame ones, with some missing. This table has some 96,000 clones, around 90% appearing once. Worth noting for this clone: The target antigen is unknown.

The V gene lost 3 bases and the J gene lost 6 bases, with 13 bases spanning the gap. The CDR3 consists of 13 residues. The germline gives CDR1 SGDLS, CDR2 YYNGEE. Study results and caveats: Relative to healthy donors, newly diagnosed patients reportedly had lower baseline TCR diversity, which was reported as lower still in relapsed/refractory patients. The study found that TCR diversity rose significantly by C4D1 in CD4+ but not CD8+ cells.

Brentuximab vedotin exposure varied among the patients, all of whom had relapsed after autologous stem cell transplantation. This chain uses TRBV9 with TRBJ2-7; D might be TRBD1 (5 bases). The sample consisted of peripheral blood mononuclear cells (PBMCs), taken at baseline. The sequence derives from a human donor with classical Hodgkin lymphoma. The CDR3 here is CASSAYAGSEQYF. The CDR3 region has the DNA TGTGCCAGCAGCGCATACGCAGGGTCCGAGCAGTACTTC.